Shown below are 5 T cell receptor beta chains from a single sample sequenced in a study of blood T cell repertoires in COVID-19. Clones were read by immunoSEQ multiplex PCR, and TCRdb kept only the in-frame ones, dropping some. Here the sample spans approximately 110,000 clones, 74% being singletons. The sequenced material came from peripheral blood. The receptors stem from an elderly man with COVID-19, enrolled during active disease.

The V and J genes are TRBV5-1 and TRBJ2-3; a possible D gene is TRBD2 (5 bases). This CDR3 is built from 14 residues. Germline V lookup: CDR1 SGHRS, CDR2 YFSETQ. Trimming took off 4 bases at V and 6 bases at J, with 15 bases between the two ends. CDR3 sequence reads: CASSPFGASDTQYF. DNA for the CDR3: TGCGCCAGCAGCCCCTTTGGCGCTAGCGATACGCAGTATTTT. The variable domain in full, with the rest retrieved from reference TRBV5-1 and TRBJ2-3, is KAGVTQTPRYLIKTRGQQVTLSCSPISGHRSVSWYQQTPGQGLQFLFEYFSETQRNKGNFPGRFSGRQFSNSRSEMNVSTLELGDSALYLCASSPFGASDTQYFGPGTRLTVL.

For the CDR3, the DNA is TGCAGCCCTAGACTAGCGGGAGACACTAAGCAGTTCTTC. Protein: CSPRLAGDTKQFF. V is TRBV29-1 and J is TRBJ2-1, with TRBD2 matching over 12 bases. There are 13 residues in the CDR3. Germline V gene sequence: CDR1 SQVTM, CDR2 ANQGSEA. The V gene end was trimmed by 8 bases and the J gene end by 11 bases; junction bases not matched to a gene: 10.

This rearrangement joins TRBV5-8 to TRBJ1-4; D is uncertain. CDR3 length: 12 residues. Trimming took 7 bases from V and 10 from J, leaving 14 bases between them. Germline values: CDR1 SGHTS, CDR2 YDEGEE. The CDR3 loop is CASLPLSGKLFF. DNA of the CDR3: TGTGCCAGCTTACCTCTCAGCGGAAAACTGTTTTTT. The full variable domain, with the rest looked up from reference TRBV5-8 and TRBJ1-4, is EAGVTQSPTHLIKTRGQQATLRCSPISGHTSVYWYQQALGLGLQFLLWYDEGEERNRGNFPPRFSGRQFPNYSSELNVNALELEDSALYLCASLPLSGKLFFGSGTQLSVL.

This clone was counted between two and nine times. The chain combines TRBV19 with TRBJ2-3, with TRBD1 matching over 10 bases. CDR3 length equals 15 residues. The germline CDR1 and CDR2 sequences are LNHDA and SQIVND (reference sequence). V dropped 5 bases and J dropped 5; count of bases not matched to a gene: 7. The CDR3 DNA follows: TGTGCCAGTAGTCCCTGGACAGGGGGGATAGATACGCAGTATTTT. This sequence encodes CASSPWTGGIDTQYF.

This clone was seen a handful of times. The chain carries TRBV7-8 and TRBJ2-5, with 7 bases lining up with TRBD1. This CDR3 has 15 residues. CDR1 SGHVS and CDR2 FQNEAQ come from the germline V gene. The J segment lost 4 bases and the V segment lost 4 bases, leaving 9 bases of the junction unmatched. The chain's CDR3 is CASSSQDREGETQYF. In DNA, the CDR3 is TGTGCCAGCAGCTCCCAAGACAGGGAAGGAGAGACCCAGTACTTC.